The clone carrying this TCR beta chain was counted ten times or more. TCRdb passed the 5' RACE reads through MiXCR, listing each CDR3 protein once. Of 25,000 to 30,000 distinct CDR3 sequences listed, 4.5% to 6% are singletons. This entry is derived from a study of early T cells in non-severe SARS-CoV-2 infection. The CDR3 has 14 amino acids. Trimming cost V 5 bases and J 1 base, with 8 bases left between them. Germline-derived CDR1 and CDR2 are MDHEN and SYDVKM. Sequences were obtained from whole blood. The V call is TRBV28, the J call TRBJ2-2; D is undetermined. This TCR was recovered from an adult who was a healthcare worker with PCR-confirmed SARS-CoV-2 infection or an uninfected control (not recorded which). Here the CDR3 DNA reads TGTGCCAGCAGTCAGACCATGAACACCGGGGAGCTGTTTTTT. It translates to CASSQTMNTGELFF. The variable domain in full, completed from reference TRBV28 and TRBJ2-2, reads DVKVTQSSRYLVKRTGEKVFLECVQDMDHENMFWYRQDPGLGLRLIYFSYDVKMKEKGDIPEGYSVSREKKERFSLILESASTNQTSMYLCASSQTMNTGELFFGEGSRLTVL.